Each of the 29 T cell receptor beta chains below was sequenced from the same sample in a study of blood T cell repertoires in COVID-19. Produced via immunoSEQ multiplex PCR; TCRdb's table is partial and in-frame only. The profile covers around 53,000 clones, with around nine tenths appearing a single time and approximately 6% taken by the ten largest. The sample taken for sequencing was peripheral blood. Source of these receptors: a woman aged 60-70 years with COVID-19, enrolled during active disease.

This chain uses TRBV3-1 (or the pseudogene TRBV3-2) with TRBJ1-2; D gene uncertain. V was clipped by 0 bases and J by 0 bases, with 8 bases between them. Per germline, CDR1 LGHDT and CDR2 YNNKEL (reference sequence). This CDR3 contains 15 residues. CDR3 loop: CASSQERQSNYGYTF. DNA of the CDR3: TGTGCCAGCAGCCAAGAGCGGCAGTCTAACTATGGCTACACCTTC.

The V and J genes are TRBV12-3 or TRBV12-4 and TRBJ1-2; a possible D gene is TRBD1 (6 bases). Trimming removed 7 bases from V and 7 bases from J, with 10 bases in between. The CDR3 runs to 11 residues. The CDR3 spells CASTQGAGYTF. CDR3 nucleotide sequence: TGTGCCAGCACACAGGGTGCTGGCTACACCTTC.

This sequence joins TRBV4-2 and TRBJ2-7, with D possibly TRBD1 on 5 matching bases. CDR1 is LGHNA, CDR2 YNFKEQ, per germline. The CDR3 has 16 residues. With 1 base removed from V and 0 bases from J, the gap between germline ends came to 13 bases. The CDR3 reads CASSQGTDTSSYEQYF. In DNA, the CDR3 is TGTGCCAGCAGCCAAGGCACGGACACCAGCTCCTACGAGCAGTACTTC.

V gene TRBV7-8 combines with J gene TRBJ2-3; no clear D. This CDR3 region has 12 residues. The germline V and J ends were trimmed by 5 bases and 5 bases, with 8 bases remaining between them. The V gene's germline CDR1 is SGHVS and CDR2 FQNEAQ. The CDR3 reads CASSPAVDTQYF. DNA of the CDR3: TGTGCCAGCAGCCCTGCAGTAGATACGCAGTATTTT.

The J gene is TRBJ1-1, the V gene TRBV9; 8 bases fit TRBD1. The V and J ends lost 5 bases and 7 bases, in that order; junction bases with no gene match: 13. Looked up from germline, CDR1 is SGDLS and CDR2 is YYNGEE. This CDR3 has 15 amino acids. CDR3 amino acids: CASSVTGADGGEAFF. For the CDR3, the DNA is TGTGCCAGCAGTGTGACAGGGGCGGACGGGGGTGAAGCTTTCTTT.

The chain is built from TRBV19 and TRBJ1-5; D may be TRBD1 (6 bases). The CDR3 is 15 residues long. The germline V gene encodes CDR1 LNHDA and CDR2 SQIVND (reference sequence). Deletions cut 4 bases from V and 4 bases from J, with 14 bases between. In DNA, the CDR3 is TGTGCCAGTAGTACTAACAGTCAGGGGAATCAGCCCCAGCATTTT. Translating gives CASSTNSQGNQPQHF.

The V and J genes are TRBV6-6 and TRBJ2-3, with TRBD2 identical over 15 bases. V gave up 5 bases and J gave up 4 bases; unmatched junction bases: 13. CDR1 and CDR2 (germline): MNHNY, SVGAGI (reference sequence). CDR3 length: 19 amino acids. CDR3 amino acids: CASSPNTGTSGRRADTQYF. The CDR3, as DNA: TGTGCCAGCAGTCCTAATACCGGGACTAGCGGGAGGAGGGCAGATACGCAGTATTTT.

The V and J genes are TRBV5-4 and TRBJ2-4, with TRBD1 identical over 11 bases. The CDR3 runs to 17 residues. Trimming at V came to 4 bases and at J to 1 base, leaving 7 bases not matched to a gene. Looked up from germline, CDR1 is SGHNT and CDR2 is YYREEE (reference sequence). The CDR3 sequence: CASSAGQGAGAKNIQYF. The CDR3 nucleotides read TGTGCCAGCAGCGCCGGACAGGGGGCGGGGGCCAAAAACATTCAGTACTTC.

The V call is TRBV19, the J call TRBJ1-1; 10 nucleotides agree with TRBD1. The V gene end was trimmed by 4 bases and the J gene end by 6 bases; junction bases not matched to a gene: 11. The length of the CDR3 is 16 residues. CDR1 and CDR2 from the germline V gene are LNHDA and SQIVND (reference sequence). This chain's CDR3 is CASSRNWGQGRPEAFF. The CDR3 DNA is TGTGCCAGTAGTAGAAATTGGGGACAGGGGCGCCCTGAAGCTTTCTTT.

CDR3 sequence: CASTRTGTGSPGELFF. The DNA of the CDR3 is TGTGCCAGTACCAGAACCGGGACAGGGTCCCCCGGGGAGCTGTTTTTT. The chain has TRBV19 and TRBJ2-2; 9 nucleotides line up with TRBD1. With V trimmed by 7 bases and J by 6 bases, 12 bases remained unmatched. CDR1 is LNHDA, CDR2 SQIVND, per germline (reference sequence). The CDR3 contains 16 residues.

This clone appeared a single time. The chain links TRBV10-2 to TRBJ2-4, with D perhaps TRBD2 (6 bases). The ends were cut back, 7 bases at V and 6 bases at J, with 22 bases in the middle. The CDR3 runs 16 residues. The germline gives CDR1 WSHSY, CDR2 SAAADI. The chain's CDR3 is CASIGMEARELNIQYF. The CDR3, as DNA: TGCGCCAGCATCGGTATGGAAGCCCGGGAGTTAAACATTCAGTACTTC.

CDR3 nucleotide sequence: TGTGCCAGCAGCCGACAGGGGAACCCCTACGAGCAGTACTTC. Its protein product is CASSRQGNPYEQYF. The chain recombines TRBV6-5 with TRBJ2-7; 8 nucleotides align to TRBD1. Germline-derived CDR1 and CDR2 are MNHEY and SVGAGI. The CDR3 extends over 14 amino acids. V shed 6 bases and J 2 bases; nucleotides not matched to a gene: 6.

The chain recombines TRBV5-4 with TRBJ2-3; 9 bases agree with TRBD2. Germline values: CDR1 SGHNT, CDR2 YYREEE (reference sequence). The CDR3 is 17 amino acids. V was clipped by 4 bases and J by 2 bases; unmatched bases: 11. The CDR3 nucleotides read TGTGCCAGCAGCGAGGGAGGCGGGAGGGTCAACACAGATACGCAGTATTTT. It codes for CASSEGGGRVNTDTQYF.

The chain has TRBV6-5 and TRBJ1-1; 8 bases match TRBD1. V was clipped by 6 bases and J by 7 bases; unmatched bases: 4. Germline V CDR1 and CDR2: MNHEY, SVGAGI. The CDR3 sequence is 12 residues long. CDR3 residues: CASRGTGREAFF. The DNA for the CDR3 is TGTGCCAGCAGAGGGACAGGACGTGAAGCTTTCTTT.

J is TRBJ1-2 and V is TRBV2, with TRBD1 as a possible D gene (6 bases). CDR3 length equals 16 residues. V shed 5 bases and J shed 0 bases, with 16 bases lying between them. Germline CDR1 is SNHLY and CDR2 is FYNNEI. Written as DNA, the CDR3 is TGTGCCAGCAGTCAAATTCACCGGGACACTAACTATGGCTACACCTTC. Protein product: CASSQIHRDTNYGYTF.

The rearrangement links TRBV11-3 to TRBJ2-1; D is ambiguous. V lost 5 bases to trimming and J lost 2 bases, with 10 bases between them. Germline V gene data show CDR1 as SGHNT and CDR2 as YENEEA. The CDR3 sequence is 14 residues long. The CDR3 sequence: CASSVTATYNEQFF. The CDR3 DNA follows: TGTGCCAGCAGCGTTACAGCCACCTACAATGAGCAGTTCTTC.

The chain is built from TRBV2 and TRBJ1-3; D possibly corresponds to TRBD1 (5 bases). Trimming shortened V by 4 bases and J by 4 bases, and 14 bases separated the two germline ends. CDR3 length equals 15 residues. Germline values: CDR1 SNHLY, CDR2 FYNNEI. CDR3 in amino acids: CASSVIGARGNTIYF. The CDR3 DNA follows: TGTGCCAGCAGTGTAATAGGGGCGCGGGGAAACACCATATATTTT.

This clone was detected only a few times. The chain carries TRBV30 and TRBJ1-5, with a weak D call TRBD1 (6 bases). Germline CDR1 GTSNPN, CDR2 SVGIG (reference sequence). Trimming shortened V by 1 base and J by 5 bases, and 12 bases separated the two germline ends. CDR3 size: 14 residues. The CDR3: CAWSATPGDQPQHF. CDR3 in DNA: TGTGCCTGGAGTGCAACGCCAGGGGATCAGCCCCAGCATTTT.

The table lists this clone with a count of one. V is TRBV18 and J is TRBJ1-2; D not resolved. CDR1 is KGHSH, CDR2 LQKENI, per germline. The V gene lost 4 bases and the J gene lost 5 bases, with 11 bases spanning the gap. CDR3 size: 13 residues. The CDR3 DNA sequence: TGTGCCAGCTCACTGGTCGGAGAATATGGCTACACCTTC. This sequence encodes CASSLVGEYGYTF.

The chain joins TRBV19 to TRBJ1-1; 7 bases align to TRBD1. CDR3 length: 15 residues. The V segment lost 8 bases and the J segment 2 bases; nucleotides outside the gene matches: 11. Germline CDR1 LNHDA, CDR2 SQIVND (reference sequence). The DNA of the CDR3 is TGTGCCAGTCACCCTACAGCAGGGGGAAACACTGAAGCTTTCTTT. Encoded protein: CASHPTAGGNTEAFF.

V is TRBV18 and J is TRBJ2-7, with D hard to call. V was shortened by 2 bases and J by 4 bases, with 18 bases between the two germline ends. Germline CDR1 is KGHSH and CDR2 is LQKENI. CDR3 length: 16 residues. The DNA for the CDR3 is TGTGCCAGCTCACCATTCTACGATGCGATAAGTTACGAGCAGTACTTC. Its translation: CASSPFYDAISYEQYF.

This chain joins TRBV27 and TRBJ1-2; 7 bases are a match to TRBD1. Per germline, CDR1 MNHEY and CDR2 SMNVEV (reference sequence). This CDR3 region has 14 residues. Germline trimming cut 2 bases from V and 2 bases from J; bases unmatched to any gene: 2. The CDR3 reads CASSLRDSNYGYTF. CDR3 sequence (DNA): TGTGCCAGCAGTTTAAGGGACAGCAACTATGGCTACACCTTC.

V usage is TRBV7-9 and J usage is TRBJ2-1, with 9 positions matching TRBD2. Per germline, CDR1 SEHNR and CDR2 FQNEAQ (reference sequence). The CDR3 runs 16 residues. Trimming removed 5 bases from V and 5 bases from J; junction bases left unmatched: 10. CDR3 sequence reads: CASSPGGLAGHNEQFF. In DNA form, the CDR3 reads TGTGCCAGCAGCCCCGGGGGTCTAGCGGGACACAATGAGCAGTTCTTC. The full variable domain, with the rest looked up from reference TRBV7-9 and TRBJ2-1, is DTGVSQNPRHKITKRGQNVTFRCDPISEHNRLYWYRQTLGQGPEFLTYFQNEAQLEKSRLLSDRFSAERPKGSFSTLEIQRTEQGDSAMYLCASSPGGLAGHNEQFFGPGTRLTVL.

The genes are TRBV6-2 or TRBV6-3 and TRBJ2-3; TRBD2 agrees at 8 bases. The CDR3 has 16 amino acids. The trim removed 4 bases at V and 0 bases at J, leaving 6 bases unmatched. Germline assignment: CDR1 MNHEY and CDR2 SVGEGT. CDR3 sequence: CASSFPTSESTDTQYF. CDR3 nucleotide sequence: TGTGCCAGCAGTTTCCCGACTAGCGAAAGCACAGATACGCAGTATTTT.

This chain connects TRBV19 to TRBJ1-3; maybe TRBD1 (5 bases). Looked up from germline, CDR1 is LNHDA and CDR2 is SQIVND (reference sequence). The CDR3 covers 14 residues. Between the trimmed V and J ends, which lost 5 bases and 7 bases, there was a span of 15 bases. The CDR3 spells CASSSDQGWNTIYF. The CDR3 nucleotides read TGTGCCAGTAGTTCGGACCAGGGTTGGAACACCATATATTTT.

The chain combines TRBV7-9 with TRBJ1-4; tentative D call: TRBD1 (5 bases). This CDR3 is 15 amino acids long. CDR1 is SEHNR and CDR2 is FQNEAQ in the germline V gene (reference sequence). V lost 6 bases, J lost 4 bases, and 15 bases lay in between. The CDR3 sequence: CASRPIGTGNEKLFF. The DNA for the CDR3 is TGTGCCAGCAGACCTATTGGGACTGGTAATGAAAAACTGTTTTTT. Full variable domain (missing parts from reference TRBV7-9 and TRBJ1-4): DTGVSQNPRHKITKRGQNVTFRCDPISEHNRLYWYRQTLGQGPEFLTYFQNEAQLEKSRLLSDRFSAERPKGSFSTLEIQRTEQGDSAMYLCASRPIGTGNEKLFFGSGTQLSVL.

The chain couples TRBV28 to TRBJ1-2, with D possibly being TRBD1 (6 bases). The germline V and J ends were trimmed by 2 bases and 8 bases, with 15 bases remaining between them. CDR1 is MDHEN and CDR2 is SYDVKM in the germline V gene. The CDR3 is made up of 14 amino acids. For the CDR3, the DNA is TGTGCCAGCAGTTTAACGGGACAAGAGAGGGGCTACACCTTC. Translation: CASSLTGQERGYTF.

The chain is built from TRBV28 and TRBJ2-2; 10 bases agree with TRBD2. J lost 5 bases, V lost 7 bases, and 7 bases had no gene match. Germline CDR1 reads MDHEN; CDR2 reads SYDVKM. The CDR3 covers 15 residues. The CDR3 loop reads CASTPGLAATGELFF. DNA for the CDR3: TGTGCCAGCACCCCCGGACTAGCGGCGACCGGGGAGCTGTTTTTT. The entire variable domain, with the rest obtained from reference TRBV28 and TRBJ2-2, is as follows: DVKVTQSSRYLVKRTGEKVFLECVQDMDHENMFWYRQDPGLGLRLIYFSYDVKMKEKGDIPEGYSVSREKKERFSLILESASTNQTSMYLCASTPGLAATGELFFGEGSRLTVL.

The chain carries TRBV4-1 and TRBJ2-1; TRBD2 matches at 9 bases. The junction had 7 bases not matched to a gene; V was cut back by 4 bases and J by 0 bases. The CDR3 extends over 17 amino acids. Per germline, CDR1 MGHRA and CDR2 YSYEKL. The CDR3 DNA is TGCGCCAGCAGCCCGAGGGGTAGCGGGAGCTCCTACAATGAGCAGTTCTTC. It specifies CASSPRGSGSSYNEQFF.